Described below is a single T cell receptor beta chain sequence and its context. Its cognate antigen is unknown. The V gene end was trimmed by 5 bases and the J gene end by 1 base; junction bases not matched to a gene: 3. Germline V gene data show CDR1 as SGDLS and CDR2 as YYNGEE. The CDR3 length is 15 residues. It was with 60 Vbeta and 13 Jbeta primers that the PCR ran. In the original workflow: Later reanalysis found about 78 million unique TCR beta chains, roughly 10 million of them shared. Method: immunoSEQ multiplex PCR; TCRdb's copy keeps in-frame clones and lacks some. V, J and clone size were drawn from that table, and D and trimming were deduced from the DNA. The table records some 98,000 clones, around 83% of them present only once. This entry comes from a study of cytomegalovirus exposure and HLA in healthy donors. The study's findings and limits: A few CMV-associated chains proved CMV antigen-specific in vitro. Looking again later, the authors saw that most CMV-associated TCR beta chains seemed HLA-restricted.

V is TRBV9 and J is TRBJ2-2; 9 bases are shared with TRBD2. The sequenced sample consisted of PBMCs. The source of this sequence is a female donor in good health and CMV-seropositive. As DNA, the CDR3 is TGTGCCAGCAGTACGACTAGCGGGAACACCGGGGAGCTGTTTTTT. As protein: CASSTTSGNTGELFF.